Listed below are T cell receptor beta chains from one sample, sequenced in a study of cytomegalovirus exposure and HLA in healthy donors. Method: immunoSEQ multiplex PCR; TCRdb's copy keeps in-frame clones and lacks some. The table lists about 160,000 clones, around 80% of them singletons, with 1.5% to 1.7% in the top ten. Sample: PBMCs. These receptors were taken from a woman aged 18-35 years in good health and CMV-seronegative. CDR3s include the opening cysteine and the closing phenylalanine or tryptophan. Each record gives: J gene, V gene, clone size, D gene, CDR3 protein, CDR3 DNA. The D gene is left open where the match is weak. Clone size is given for some rows only: seen once, a few or many times, or a class if the clone is expanded.

j_gene: TRBJ1-5
v_gene: TRBV6-5
abundance: NA
d_gene: TRBD1
CDR3aa: CASSRQGGDQPQHF
CDR3nt: TGTGCCAGCAGCCGACAGGGAGGCGATCAGCCCCAGCATTTT

j_gene: TRBJ2-7
v_gene: TRBV5-4
abundance: NA
d_gene: TRBD2
CDR3aa: CASSPRSGGASEQYF
CDR3nt: TGTGCCAGCAGCCCAAGAAGCGGGGGGGCTAGCGAGCAGTACTTC

j_gene: TRBJ1-2
v_gene: TRBV20-1
abundance: few
d_gene: NA
CDR3aa: CSATTDYGYTF
CDR3nt: TGCAGTGCTACAACAGACTATGGCTACACCTTC

j_gene: TRBJ1-1
v_gene: TRBV19
abundance: NA
d_gene: NA
CDR3aa: CASSIGGRVEAFF
CDR3nt: TGTGCCAGTAGTATCGGAGGTCGGGTAGAAGCTTTCTTT

j_gene: TRBJ2-2
v_gene: TRBV9
abundance: NA
d_gene: TRBD2
CDR3aa: CASSPPGGAPTGELFF
CDR3nt: TGTGCCAGCAGCCCGCCGGGAGGAGCCCCCACCGGGGAGCTGTTTTTT

j_gene: TRBJ1-3
v_gene: TRBV28
abundance: NA
d_gene: TRBD1
CDR3aa: CASSSGTGRNTIYF
CDR3nt: TGTGCCAGCAGCTCAGGGACAGGCCGAAACACCATATATTTT

j_gene: TRBJ1-6
v_gene: TRBV19
abundance: NA
d_gene: TRBD1
CDR3aa: CASSIGGAGGSNSPLHF
CDR3nt: TGTGCCAGTAGTATCGGTGGAGCAGGGGGTAGCAATTCACCCCTCCACTTT

j_gene: TRBJ1-1
v_gene: TRBV6-5
abundance: NA
d_gene: TRBD1
CDR3aa: CASSYLTGAEAFF
CDR3nt: TGTGCCAGCAGTTACCTAACAGGGGCTGAAGCTTTCTTT

j_gene: TRBJ1-2
v_gene: TRBV1
abundance: NA
d_gene: NA
CDR3aa: CTSSQLNRGPYGYTF
CDR3nt: TGCACCAGCAGCCAACTCAACAGGGGGCCCTATGGCTACACCTTC

j_gene: TRBJ1-5
v_gene: TRBV6-1
abundance: once
d_gene: NA
CDR3aa: CASSQTGSPQHF
CDR3nt: TGTGCCAGCAGTCAAACAGGGTCGCCCCAGCATTTT

j_gene: TRBJ1-1
v_gene: TRBV10-3
abundance: NA
d_gene: TRBD1
CDR3aa: CAISWGQMNTEAFF
CDR3nt: TGTGCCATCAGTTGGGGACAGATGAACACTGAAGCTTTCTTT

j_gene: TRBJ1-1
v_gene: TRBV14
abundance: NA
d_gene: NA
CDR3aa: CASSHLGNSGTEAFF
CDR3nt: TGTGCCAGCAGCCACCTAGGGAATTCGGGGACTGAAGCTTTCTTT

j_gene: TRBJ1-2
v_gene: TRBV30
abundance: few
d_gene: TRBD1
CDR3aa: CAWSVRGQGAEGYTF
CDR3nt: TGTGCCTGGAGTGTACGGGGACAGGGGGCGGAAGGCTACACCTTC

j_gene: TRBJ2-1
v_gene: TRBV7-9
abundance: NA
d_gene: NA
CDR3aa: CASRRDSGSYNEQFF
CDR3nt: TGTGCCAGCAGACGGGACTCGGGCTCCTACAATGAGCAGTTCTTC

j_gene: TRBJ1-2
v_gene: TRBV28
abundance: NA
d_gene: TRBD1
CDR3aa: CASITSDLSGGHYGYTF
CDR3nt: TGTGCCAGCATCACCTCGGATTTGTCAGGGGGACACTATGGCTACACCTTC

j_gene: TRBJ2-1
v_gene: TRBV2
abundance: NA
d_gene: TRBD2
CDR3aa: CASSEELLAGYNEQFF
CDR3nt: TGTGCCAGCAGTGAAGAGTTGCTAGCGGGGTACAATGAGCAGTTCTTC

j_gene: TRBJ2-2
v_gene: TRBV6-5
abundance: NA
d_gene: NA
CDR3aa: CASTAGYTGELFF
CDR3nt: TGTGCCAGCACCGCGGGATACACCGGGGAGCTGTTTTTT

j_gene: TRBJ1-1
v_gene: TRBV18
abundance: NA
d_gene: TRBD1
CDR3aa: CASSPPSGGPEAFF
CDR3nt: TGTGCCAGCTCACCACCCTCAGGGGGTCCTGAAGCTTTCTTT